This record looks at one TCR beta chain sequence and its context. Its cognate antigen is unknown. Profiled with immunoSEQ multiplex PCR; TCRdb holds only in-frame clones, not every one. The repertoire holds some 140,000 clones, with 80% to 90% as singletons. This CDR3 has 16 residues. V trimming: 5 bases; J trimming: 4 bases; junction bases outside the gene matches: 10. Germline values: CDR1 WNHNN, CDR2 SYGVQD (reference sequence). The data belong to a study of T cell responses to AZD1222 COVID-19 vaccine. Overall study results and limits: Dominant CD4 TCR responses targeted spike regions 160-218 and 743-854.

This receptor was taken from an adult in good health. The sequencing used peripheral blood, collected on day 0 of AZD1222 vaccination. V usage is TRBV10-1 and J usage is TRBJ1-1; 10 bases match TRBD1. CDR3 nucleotide sequence: TGCGCCAGCAGTTACCTCCGGGACAGGGGAATCACTGAAGCTTTCTTT. Protein product: CASSYLRDRGITEAFF.